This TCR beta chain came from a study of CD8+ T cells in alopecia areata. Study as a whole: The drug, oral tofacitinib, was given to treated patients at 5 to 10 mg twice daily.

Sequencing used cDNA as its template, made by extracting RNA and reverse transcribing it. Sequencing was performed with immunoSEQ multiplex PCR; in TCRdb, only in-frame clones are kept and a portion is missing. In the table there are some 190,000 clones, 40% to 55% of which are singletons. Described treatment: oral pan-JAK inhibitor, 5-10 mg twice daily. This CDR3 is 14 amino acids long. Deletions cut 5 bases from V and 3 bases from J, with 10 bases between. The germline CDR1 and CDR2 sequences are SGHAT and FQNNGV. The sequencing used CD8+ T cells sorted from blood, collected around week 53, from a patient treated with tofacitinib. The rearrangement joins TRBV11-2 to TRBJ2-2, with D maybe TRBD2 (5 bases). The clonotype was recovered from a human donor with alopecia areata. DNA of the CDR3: TGTGCCAGCAGCAAGGCGGGCGACACCGGGGAGCTGTTTTTT. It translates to CASSKAGDTGELFF.